The 12 T cell receptor beta chains in this list originate from one sample, sequenced in a study of beta chain features in type 1 diabetes. The entirety of the isolated RNA underwent reverse transcription, so expressed TCRB transcripts were sequenced. Using immunoSEQ multiplex PCR, the repertoire was profiled, and TCRdb retains in-frame clones only, with some absent. This table has around 320,000 clones, 14% appearing once. Sequences were obtained from central memory CD4+ T cells from blood. The receptors shown here come from a man aged 30 to 45 in good health.

This clone occurred many times. V is TRBV11-3 and J is TRBJ2-1, with TRBD2 as a possible D gene (6 bases). Germline V lookup: CDR1 SGHNT, CDR2 YENEEA. The V gene lost 6 bases and the J gene lost 6 bases, with 12 bases spanning the gap. CDR3 length equals 13 residues. CDR3 bases: TGTGCCAGCAGTACATTAGCGGCCAATGAGCAGTTCTTC. This sequence encodes CASSTLAANEQFF.

The chain uses TRBV5-5 and TRBJ1-1; D remains ambiguous. Germline CDR1 SGHKS, CDR2 YYEKEE (reference sequence). The CDR3 contains 13 residues. Trimming removed 4 bases at V and 2 bases at J, with 9 bases between. The CDR3 nucleotides are TGTGCCAGCAGCCCCCGACCCAACACTGAAGCTTTCTTT. Translation gives CASSPRPNTEAFF.

With respect to this clone: The junction departs from germline at one end; a sequencing error may be responsible. This chain links TRBV5-1 with TRBJ2-1, with D maybe TRBD2 (7 bases). The CDR3 is 14 residues long. Germline CDR1 SGHRS, CDR2 YFSETQ. CDR3 in DNA: TGCGCCAGCAGCTTATCGAGGGGGGGCCTCAATCCGGTCTTC. Encoded protein: CASSLSRGGLNPVF.

The chain has TRBV6-5 and TRBJ2-5; weak D call: TRBD2 (6 bases). Germline CDR1 and CDR2: MNHEY and SVGAGI. There are 16 residues in the CDR3. V lost 5 bases and J lost 1, with 17 bases in between. CDR3 in amino acids: CASSHFGREAQETQYF. In DNA form, the CDR3 reads TGTGCCAGCAGTCACTTCGGGCGGGAAGCCCAAGAGACCCAGTACTTC.

This clone was counted at least ten times. This rearrangement joins TRBV10-3 to TRBJ2-1, with D possibly matching TRBD1 (6 bases). The CDR3 sequence is 15 residues long. V lost 3 bases, J lost 0 bases, and 9 bases lay in between. In germline, CDR1 is ENHRY, CDR2 SYGVKD. CDR3 region: CAISETGSSYNEQFF. Here the CDR3 DNA reads TGTGCCATCAGTGAAACAGGGAGCTCCTACAATGAGCAGTTCTTC.

The V call is TRBV7-3, the J call TRBJ2-7; D is possibly TRBD2 (6 bases). Germline-derived CDR1 and CDR2 are SGHTA and FQGTGA. The CDR3 has 12 residues. CDR3 sequence (DNA): TGTGCGTCGGGGGACGGATCCTACGAGCAGTACTTC. This gives the protein CASGDGSYEQYF.

This clone was seen a few times. CDR3 DNA: TGCGCCAGCAGCCAGACTGTCGGCGGGATGGGAGATACGCAGTATTTT. Its translation: CASSQTVGGMGDTQYF. The chain carries TRBV5-1 and TRBJ2-3, with D perhaps matching TRBD2 (6 bases). Trimming pared 4 bases from V and 5 bases from J, leaving 20 bases between. The CDR3 runs to 16 residues. Germline CDR1 SGHRS, CDR2 YFSETQ. Combining the CDR3 with reference TRBV5-1 and TRBJ2-3 gives the whole variable domain KAGVTQTPRYLIKTRGQQVTLSCSPISGHRSVSWYQQTPGQGLQFLFEYFSETQRNKGNFPGRFSGRQFSNSRSEMNVSTLELGDSALYLCASSQTVGGMGDTQYFGPGTRLTVL.

CDR3 nucleotides: TGCGCCAGCAGCCAAGTGTGGGCGGGAGGGCGTAATGAGCAGTTCTTC. Protein sequence: CASSQVWAGGRNEQFF. This chain links TRBV4-3 with TRBJ2-1; 9 nucleotides agree with TRBD2. The J segment lost 7 bases and the V segment lost 1 base, leaving 8 bases of the junction unmatched. This CDR3 contains 16 residues. CDR1 is LGHNA and CDR2 is YSLEER in the germline V gene.

The V and J genes are TRBV6-4 and TRBJ2-2; 7 nucleotides align to TRBD1. J lost 1 base, V lost 5 bases, and 1 base had no gene match. Germline assignment: CDR1 MRHNA and CDR2 SNTAGT. This CDR3 has 14 amino acids. CDR3 in amino acids: CASSRTGNTGELFF. For the CDR3, the DNA is TGTGCCAGCAGTAGGACAGGGAACACCGGGGAGCTGTTTTTT.

The chain links TRBV7-2 to TRBJ1-5; no clear D gene. Trimming left V 1 base short and J 7 bases short, with 14 bases between. Per the germline V gene, CDR1 is SGHTA and CDR2 is FQGNSA. The CDR3 totals 15 residues. CDR3 sequence: CASSLGQVPRQPQHF. In DNA form, the CDR3 reads TGTGCCAGCAGCTTAGGCCAGGTGCCTAGGCAGCCCCAGCATTTT. The whole variable domain, remainder taken from reference TRBV7-2 and TRBJ1-5, is GAGVSQSPSNKVTEKGKDVELRCDPISGHTALYWYRQSLGQGLEFLIYFQGNSAPDKSGLPSDRFSAERTGGSVSTLTIQRTQQEDSAVYLCASSLGQVPRQPQHFGDGTRLSIL.

This clone was seen a handful of times. The chain carries TRBV4-3 and TRBJ1-5, with unresolved D. V was cut by 0 bases and J by 7 bases, with 10 bases left in between. This CDR3 is built from 14 residues. Germline CDR1 is LGHNA and CDR2 is YSLEER. The CDR3 sequence is CASSQERVRQPQHF. The CDR3 coding sequence is TGCGCCAGCAGCCAAGAAAGGGTAAGGCAGCCCCAGCATTTT.

This clone has at least ten counts. This chain joins TRBV7-9 and TRBJ1-2; weak D call: TRBD1 (5 bases). CDR3 length: 13 amino acids. From germline, CDR1 is SEHNR and CDR2 FQNEAQ (reference sequence). Trimming stripped 5 bases from V and 5 bases from J, with 12 bases between. The CDR3 here is CASSQRAGYGYTF. As DNA, the CDR3 is TGTGCCAGCAGCCAAAGGGCAGGGTATGGCTACACCTTC. Supplemented by reference TRBV7-9 and TRBJ1-2, the full variable domain reads DTGVSQNPRHKITKRGQNVTFRCDPISEHNRLYWYRQTLGQGPEFLTYFQNEAQLEKSRLLSDRFSAERPKGSFSTLEIQRTEQGDSAMYLCASSQRAGYGYTFGSGTRLTVV.